Below, one TCR beta chain is given with its context. Its antigen is not known. The data are from a study of T cell repertoires in cytomegalovirus infection. TCRdb redid the calling of the reads with MiXCR, one entry per CDR3 protein. The sample has more than 65,000 distinct CDR3 sequences, about 45% seen once. V was cut by 0 bases and J by 0 bases, with 6 bases left in between. The CDR3 contains 13 residues. The germline CDR1 and CDR2 sequences are SQVTM and ANQGSEA. The genes are TRBV29-1 and TRBJ2-7; no clear D. The source was CD8+ T cells from cultured PBMCs, collected from culture after CMV antigen stimulation. The clonotype comes from a human donor in good health (CMV status not recorded). Some clones in this sample may be carry-over from other donors' samples. The CDR3 region has the DNA TGCAGCGTTGAAGAAGACACCTCCTACGAGCAGTACTTC. Translation: CSVEEDTSYEQYF.